A selection of T cell receptor beta chains follows, all from one sample in a study of blood T cells in healthy people across ages. TCRdb analysed the 5' RACE reads with MiXCR anew, one entry per CDR3 protein. The sample gives approximately 2,000,000 distinct CDR3 sequences, about two fifths of which show up once; more than 20% is in the top ten. The sample taken for sequencing was blood. The receptor source for this set is a human donor in good health. CDR3s include the opening cysteine and the closing phenylalanine or tryptophan. Each record gives: CDR3 protein, CDR3 DNA, J gene, clone size, D gene, V gene. A D gene is named only where the DNA matches it firmly. Clone size is stated in some rows and not others, as once, few, many or a class when expanded.

CATLPSGLAGDTQYF	TGTGCCACCTTACCATCGGGACTAGCGGGGGATACGCAGTATTTT	TRBJ2-3	NA	TRBD2	TRBV10-3
CASSYTRMLGTPGSYSPLHF	TGTGCCAGCAGTTACACGCGAATGTTAGGCACACCAGGGTCTTATTCACCCCTCCACTTT	TRBJ1-6	NA	NA	TRBV6-5
CSVALSGPSDTQYF	TGCAGCGTTGCCCTATCTGGCCCCTCGGATACGCAGTATTTT	TRBJ2-3	NA	NA	TRBV29-1
CASSKALRAGYEQYF	TGTGCCAGCAGCAAAGCGCTGAGGGCTGGGTACGAGCAGTACTTC	TRBJ2-7	NA	NA	TRBV21-1
CASSFGTGHEKLFF	TGTGCCAGCAGTTTCGGCACAGGGCACGAAAAACTGTTTTTT	TRBJ1-4	few	NA	TRBV12-3/TRBV12-4
CSARGDRGGVEFF	TGCAGTGCTAGAGGAGACAGGGGGGGTGTGGAGTTCTTC	TRBJ2-1	NA	TRBD1	TRBV20-1
CASSLNPGVAAETQYF	TGTGCCAGCAGTCTCAATCCCGGGGTAGCGGCGGAGACCCAGTACTTC	TRBJ2-5	few	NA	TRBV27
CASSPGELLYEQYF	TGTGCCAGCAGCCCAGGGGAATTGCTATACGAGCAGTACTTC	TRBJ2-7	few	NA	TRBV7-9
CASTRDFTDTQYF	TGTGCCAGCACCCGAGATTTCACAGATACGCAGTATTTT	TRBJ2-3	NA	NA	TRBV9
CASSLEASGGASEQYF	TGTGCCAGCAGCTTAGAGGCTAGCGGGGGGGCGAGTGAGCAGTACTTC	TRBJ2-7	NA	TRBD2	TRBV7-2
CASSTQGTTQYF	TGTGCCAGCAGCACCCAGGGAACGACCCAGTACTTC	TRBJ2-5	many	NA	TRBV7-2
CASSAWDSLINQPQHF	TGTGCCAGCAGTGCTTGGGACAGTTTGATTAATCAGCCCCAGCATTTT	TRBJ1-5	few	TRBD1	TRBV6-1
CASSQPSEASYGYTF	TGCGCCAGCAGCCAACCATCGGAGGCAAGCTATGGCTACACCTTC	TRBJ1-2	NA	NA	TRBV4-1
CASSPPTGGPTEQYF	TGCGCCAGCTCACCACCGACAGGGGGACCTACGGAGCAGTACTTC	TRBJ2-7	NA	TRBD1	TRBV18
CASSFQGAGNEQFF	TGTGCCAGCAGCTTCCAGGGGGCTGGCAATGAGCAGTTCTTC	TRBJ2-1	few	TRBD1	TRBV11-1
CASSQGSSGSYEQYF	TGTGCCAGCAGCCAAGGGTCTAGCGGATCCTACGAGCAGTACTTC	TRBJ2-7	few	TRBD2	TRBV4-2
CASSQDPDREDEQFF	TGCGCCAGCAGCCAAGACCCCGACAGGGAGGATGAGCAGTTCTTC	TRBJ2-1	few	NA	TRBV4-3
CSAREPGLAKNIQYF	TGCAGTGCTAGAGAGCCAGGACTAGCCAAAAACATTCAGTACTTC	TRBJ2-4	many	NA	TRBV20-1